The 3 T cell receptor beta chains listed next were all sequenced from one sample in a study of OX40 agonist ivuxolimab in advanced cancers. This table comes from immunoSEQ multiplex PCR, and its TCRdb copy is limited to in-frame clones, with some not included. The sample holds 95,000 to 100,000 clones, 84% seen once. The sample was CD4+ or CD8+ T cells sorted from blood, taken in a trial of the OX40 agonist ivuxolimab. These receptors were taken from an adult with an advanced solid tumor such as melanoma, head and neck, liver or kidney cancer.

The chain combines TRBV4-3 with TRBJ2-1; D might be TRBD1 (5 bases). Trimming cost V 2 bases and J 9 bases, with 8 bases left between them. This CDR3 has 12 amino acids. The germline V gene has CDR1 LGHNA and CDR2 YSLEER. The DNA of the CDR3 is TGCGCCAGCAGCCAAAGGCAGGGTGAGCAGTTCTTC. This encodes CASSQRQGEQFF.

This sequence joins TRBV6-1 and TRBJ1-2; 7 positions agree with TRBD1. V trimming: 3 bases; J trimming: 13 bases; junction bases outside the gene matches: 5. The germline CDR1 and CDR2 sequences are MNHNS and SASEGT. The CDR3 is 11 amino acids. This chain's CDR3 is CASSETGFCTF. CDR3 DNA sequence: TGTGCCAGCAGTGAGACAGGGTTTTGCACCTTC.

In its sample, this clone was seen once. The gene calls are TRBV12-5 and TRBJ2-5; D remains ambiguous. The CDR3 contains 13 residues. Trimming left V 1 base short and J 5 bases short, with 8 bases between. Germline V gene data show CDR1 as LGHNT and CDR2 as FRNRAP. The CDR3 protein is CASGLAYGETQYF. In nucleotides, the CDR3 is TGTGCTAGTGGTTTGGCCTATGGGGAGACCCAGTACTTC.